These 24 T cell receptor beta chains were sequenced from one sample in a study of cytomegalovirus exposure and HLA in healthy donors. 13 Jbeta primers and 60 Vbeta primers were used for the PCR. The repertoire was sequenced with immunoSEQ multiplex PCR; TCRdb's copy has only in-frame clones and lacks some. The sample consists of approximately 170,000 clones, roughly four fifths of them appearing once. The sample taken for sequencing was PBMCs. The receptors stem from a female donor in good health and CMV-seronegative.

The rearrangement joins TRBV5-1 to TRBJ1-1; no reliable D call. Trimming removed 1 base at V and 2 bases at J, with 9 bases between. This CDR3 has 14 residues. Germline V gene sequence: CDR1 SGHRS, CDR2 YFSETQ. CDR3 DNA sequence: TGCGCCAGCAGCTTGCAAAACATAAACACTGAAGCTTTCTTT. Protein product: CASSLQNINTEAFF.

The V call is TRBV19, the J call TRBJ1-2, with D unresolved. Germline V gene sequence: CDR1 LNHDA, CDR2 SQIVND (reference sequence). This CDR3 spans 14 amino acids. V was cut by 3 bases and J by 1 base, with 9 bases left in between. The CDR3 protein is CASSIVPGNYGYTF. As DNA, the CDR3 is TGTGCCAGTAGTATTGTGCCGGGTAACTATGGCTACACCTTC.

The chain is built from TRBV27 and TRBJ1-1; 9 nucleotides align to TRBD1. The CDR3 consists of 15 residues. Trimming at V came to 6 bases and at J to 2 bases, leaving 7 bases not matched to a gene. Germline CDR1 MNHEY, CDR2 SMNVEV (reference sequence). The CDR3: CASSLGTGYNTEAFF. The CDR3 coding sequence is TGTGCCAGCAGCCTCGGGACAGGGTACAACACTGAAGCTTTCTTT.

The V gene is TRBV14, the J gene TRBJ1-2; 9 bases are shared with TRBD1. The V segment lost 3 bases and the J segment 5 bases; nucleotides outside the gene matches: 7. The CDR3 spans 15 residues. In germline, CDR1 is SGHDN, CDR2 FVKESK. CDR3 sequence reads: CASSHSGTGTYGYTF. For the CDR3, the DNA is TGTGCCAGCAGCCACTCCGGGACAGGGACATATGGCTACACCTTC.

V usage is TRBV4-1 and J usage is TRBJ1-3; D not resolved. CDR3 size: 17 residues. Trimming stripped 0 bases from V and 0 bases from J, with 12 bases between. Per germline, CDR1 MGHRA and CDR2 YSYEKL. The CDR3 is CASSQDAGFLSGNTIYF. CDR3 DNA: TGCGCCAGCAGCCAAGACGCGGGTTTTCTCTCTGGAAACACCATATATTTT.

This clone appeared a few times. The V call is TRBV6-1, the J call TRBJ2-7; 8 bases are shared with TRBD1. Germline assignment: CDR1 MNHNS and CDR2 SASEGT. This CDR3 comprises 14 residues. V gave up 6 bases and J gave up 1 base; unmatched junction bases: 5. The chain's CDR3 is CASRPTGDSYEQYF. The CDR3 bases are TGTGCCAGCAGGCCGACAGGGGATTCCTACGAGCAGTACTTC.

A word on this clone: The germline gene is not matched at one end of the junction; a read error may be the cause. The chain couples TRBV27 to TRBJ2-4; D possibly corresponds to TRBD2 (6 bases). This CDR3 has 13 residues. From germline, CDR1 is MNHEY and CDR2 SMNVEV (reference sequence). CDR3: CASTAGPKNSQYF. The CDR3 DNA reads TGTGCCAGCACCGCGGGACCCAAAAACAGTCAGTACTTC.

The rearrangement joins TRBV11-2 to TRBJ1-5; 8 bases match TRBD1. The CDR3 totals 16 residues. CDR1 is SGHAT and CDR2 is FQNNGV in the germline V gene. With V trimmed by 5 bases and J by 1 base, 7 bases remained unmatched. The CDR3 loop reads CASSPRTGKSNQPQHF. The CDR3, as DNA: TGTGCCAGCAGCCCCCGGACAGGGAAGAGCAATCAGCCCCAGCATTTT.

This clone has only a few counts. The chain employs TRBV2 and TRBJ1-5, with no clear D. The germline V gene has CDR1 SNHLY and CDR2 FYNNEI. The V gene lost 0 bases and the J gene lost 6 bases, with 6 bases spanning the gap. The CDR3 is 13 amino acids. This CDR3 reads CASSEALAQPQHF. The DNA of the CDR3 is TGTGCCAGCAGTGAAGCGCTGGCTCAGCCCCAGCATTTT.

This CDR3 reads CASGLFEPSGRDRGEFF. As DNA, the CDR3 is TGTGCTAGTGGTTTGTTTGAGCCTAGCGGGAGGGATCGAGGGGAGTTCTTC. The chain recombines TRBV12-5 with TRBJ2-1, with 12 bases lining up with TRBD2. V lost 2 bases to trimming and J lost 14 bases; unmatched junction nucleotides: 16. CDR1 LGHNT and CDR2 FRNRAP come from the germline V gene. The CDR3 totals 17 residues.

The genes are TRBV6-4 and TRBJ1-2; D unresolved. Germline V lookup: CDR1 MRHNA, CDR2 SNTAGT. The CDR3 sequence is 12 residues long. The V end was cut by 8 bases, the J end by 8 bases, with 15 bases between. The CDR3 DNA is TGTGCCAGCTTACCACTGAGCCTGGGCTACACCTTC. Translating gives CASLPLSLGYTF.

This clone was recorded a few times. The V call is TRBV10-3, the J call TRBJ1-6, with TRBD1 as a possible D gene (5 bases). V was cut by 0 bases and J by 7 bases, with 10 bases left in between. From germline, CDR1 is ENHRY and CDR2 SYGVKD. There are 15 residues in the CDR3. For the CDR3, the DNA is TGTGCCATCAGTGAGTCGGTCAGGGCCAATTCACCCCTCCACTTT. This encodes CAISESVRANSPLHF.

CDR3 protein: CASSYSTGQVAYEQYF. The CDR3 nucleotides read TGTGCCAGCAGTTACTCGACGGGACAGGTGGCTTACGAGCAGTACTTC. The genes are TRBV6-5 and TRBJ2-7, with 8 bases lining up with TRBD1. V lost 0 bases to trimming and J lost 4 bases; unmatched junction nucleotides: 8. From germline, CDR1 is MNHEY and CDR2 SVGAGI. There are 16 residues in the CDR3.

The sample holds a few counts of this clone. The V call is TRBV29-1, the J call TRBJ2-1, with D perhaps TRBD1 (7 bases). CDR1 and CDR2 (germline): SQVTM, ANQGSEA. The CDR3 is 12 residues long. V was shortened by 4 bases and J by 6 bases, with 10 bases between the two germline ends. CDR3 protein: CSVGQGGNEQFF. CDR3 nucleotides: TGCAGCGTTGGACAGGGAGGCAATGAGCAGTTCTTC.

This chain links TRBV6-1 with TRBJ2-7; perhaps TRBD2 as D (6 bases). Germline CDR1 and CDR2: MNHNS and SASEGT. Trimming shortened V by 2 bases and J by 0 bases, and 14 bases separated the two germline ends. This CDR3 comprises 16 residues. The CDR3 reads CASSERVSTSSYEQYF. CDR3 coding DNA: TGTGCCAGCAGTGAAAGGGTATCGACTAGCTCCTACGAGCAGTACTTC.

The V gene is TRBV5-4, the J gene TRBJ2-7, with 11 bases lining up with TRBD2. The germline V gene has CDR1 SGHNT and CDR2 YYREEE (reference sequence). V shed 4 bases, J shed 2 bases, and the junction held 8 bases outside the gene matches. CDR3 size: 16 residues. The CDR3 sequence is CASSPGGLAAPYEQYF. DNA for the CDR3: TGTGCCAGCAGCCCCGGGGGACTAGCGGCCCCCTACGAGCAGTACTTC.

The chain couples TRBV6-5 to TRBJ2-1; 9 bases line up with TRBD2. There are 15 residues in the CDR3. With 6 bases clipped from V and 10 bases from J, the junction kept 13 bases outside the gene matches. The germline V gene encodes CDR1 MNHEY and CDR2 SVGAGI. This CDR3 is CASSPGLAGEREQFF. The CDR3 DNA is TGTGCCAGCAGCCCCGGTTTAGCGGGAGAAAGGGAGCAGTTCTTC.

The chain combines TRBV11-1 with TRBJ2-5, with 8 bases that match TRBD2. Germline lookup yields CDR1 SGHAT and CDR2 FQDESV (reference sequence). Trimming took 8 bases from V and 4 from J; bases not matched to a gene: 9. This CDR3 contains 14 residues. CDR3 in amino acids: CASQTGGPGETQYF. CDR3 bases: TGTGCCAGCCAGACGGGAGGGCCGGGAGAGACCCAGTACTTC.

J is TRBJ2-7 and V is TRBV7-2; 8 nucleotides align to TRBD2. The CDR3 loop spans 17 amino acids. V lost 6 bases and J lost 3; bases outside the gene matches: 16. Per the germline V gene, CDR1 is SGHTA and CDR2 is FQGNSA. For the CDR3, the DNA is TGTGCCAGCAGTCCCTCTTGGGCGCGGGGGGTAAACTACGAGCAGTACTTC. It yields the protein CASSPSWARGVNYEQYF.

A single count supports this clone. The J gene is TRBJ2-1, the V gene TRBV6-5; 10 positions match TRBD2. The ends lost 2 bases at V and 6 bases at J; junction bases unmatched: 4. CDR1 and CDR2 (germline): MNHEY, SVGAGI. CDR3 size: 15 residues. As DNA, the CDR3 is TGTGCCAGCAGTTACGGTGCTAGCGGGGGCAATGAGCAGTTCTTC. Amino acid sequence: CASSYGASGGNEQFF.

The V and J genes are TRBV2 and TRBJ2-2; the D gene is possibly TRBD2 (6 bases). The CDR3 is 14 residues long. Per the germline V gene, CDR1 is SNHLY and CDR2 is FYNNEI. V was cut by 8 bases and J by 1 base, with 11 bases left in between. The CDR3 reads CASRWGENTGELFF. CDR3 in DNA: TGTGCCAGCCGCTGGGGGGAGAACACCGGGGAGCTGTTTTTT.

J is TRBJ2-3 and V is TRBV28; weak D call: TRBD2 (6 bases). V was trimmed by 5 bases and J by 6 bases, leaving 21 bases between them. Germline V gene sequence: CDR1 MDHEN, CDR2 SYDVKM. The CDR3 runs to 16 residues. The CDR3, as DNA: TGTGCCAGCAGTCCCCCGGGACTCCTGACATCGGATACGCAGTATTTT. This codes for CASSPPGLLTSDTQYF. The variable domain in full, completed from reference TRBV28 and TRBJ2-3, reads DVKVTQSSRYLVKRTGEKVFLECVQDMDHENMFWYRQDPGLGLRLIYFSYDVKMKEKGDIPEGYSVSREKKERFSLILESASTNQTSMYLCASSPPGLLTSDTQYFGPGTRLTVL.

DNA of the CDR3: TGTGCCAGTAGTAATCTCGGTAGCGGGAGGGATACGCAGTATTTT. Translating it yields CASSNLGSGRDTQYF. This chain uses TRBV19 with TRBJ2-3; 10 bases agree with TRBD2. Trimming removed 4 bases from V and 6 bases from J; junction bases left unmatched: 7. CDR1 and CDR2 from the germline V gene are LNHDA and SQIVND (reference sequence). The CDR3 has 15 residues.

The chain employs TRBV11-3 and TRBJ2-3, with 12 positions matching TRBD2. Germline values: CDR1 SGHNT, CDR2 YENEEA. The CDR3 has 17 amino acids. V was clipped by 4 bases and J by 4 bases; unmatched bases: 9. CDR3 region: CASSSTLAGGIPDTQYF. The CDR3 DNA reads as TGTGCCAGCAGCTCCACCCTAGCGGGAGGGATACCAGATACGCAGTATTTT.